This TCR beta chain was recovered during a study of blood T cells in healthy people across ages (dated by TCRdb to the mid-2010s). Regarding the research as a whole: In model experiments, template switching captured roughly one uniquely barcoded TCR beta cDNA molecule for every two T cells. The study measured age-related changes in TCR beta repertoire diversity using deep sequencing normalized with unique cDNA molecular identifiers. Four age groups were formed from the donors: young (average approximately 17 years), middle-aged (roughly 38), aged (about 62) and long-lived (roughly 88). Donors of different ages were randomly distributed across sequencing lanes to avoid experimental bias. For two donors (one aged 18 to 29 and one aged 80 or older), the study analyzed two additional independent replicas of 1 million unique cDNA reads from the same blood draw.

The donors were some 39 Caucasian individuals from Russia, aged roughly 6 to 95 years, who were systemically healthy. Approximately 10 milliliters of peripheral blood were collected from each donor into EDTA-treated Vacutainer tubes. Ficoll-Paque density-gradient centrifugation was used to isolate PBMCs, with at least 6 million per sample. Trizol reagent was used to extract total RNA from PBMCs, with at least 5.5 micrograms per sample. The percentages of naive CD45RAhigh/CD27high T cells were determined by flow cytometry on a PBMC aliquot from every donor. The library was generated by 5' RACE. For sequencing, an Illumina HiSeq 2500 was employed. A second PCR of roughly 6 to 12 cycles was performed with a sample-barcoded 5' primer and a J-beta primer mix. Each TCR beta cDNA molecule received a unique molecular identifier from a template-switch 5' adaptor carrying 12 random nucleotides. Each sample yielded at least 3 million CDR3-containing paired-end reads. All of the RNA was converted into first-strand cDNA using the Mint cDNA synthesis kit, with a TRBC-specific oligonucleotide serving as the primer. Following uracil-DNA glycosylase treatment, a first 18-cycle PCR with universal primers M1SS and BC2_uni_R was performed on all cDNA. In the paper's pipeline: For normalization, 1 million high-quality reads, each with a distinct molecular identifier, were randomly selected from each sample. Instead of being binned into consensus sequences, reads with shared molecular identifiers were discarded. CDR3 identification, clonotype clustering and error correction used MiTCR with a Q25 quality threshold and the strictest error-elimination algorithm. A nonparametric unseen species model with Euler transformation was used to estimate lower-bound total TCR beta diversity. TCRdb took the public reads, trimmed them with fastp at Q25, ran MiXCR for clone calling and kept in-frame beta chains. Each entry is one CDR3 protein sequence, shown with its most common DNA and genes. The V and J calls shown here were made by TCRdb, not taken from the authors' results. Recorded for this sample are about 780,000 distinct CDR3 sequences; approximately 65% of them occurred a single time. Together, the top ten hold roughly 26% of the sample.

The study at large found these results: There was a strong correlation between observed TCR beta diversity and the percentage of naive T cells measured by flow cytometry. Bulk unsorted PBMC profiling prevented conclusive comparison of naive and antigen-experienced compartments. Estimates of total diversity from one million sequenced T cells were regarded as lower bounds and underestimates. Because the CMV infection status of the donors was unknown, age-related changes in expanded clonotypes may potentially have been confounded. Observed TCR beta diversity per million T cells fell roughly linearly with age, and a significant reduction was already apparent by age around 40. Compared with the aged group, more naive CD4+ T cells, fewer expanded clones and increased TCR diversity were shown by the long-lived group, suggesting age selection.

The CDR3 contains 14 residues, cysteine and phenylalanine counted. Only the CDR3 portion is preserved as DNA: 42 bases, with reading frame beginning at the first base. At the junction V is shortened by 5 bases and J by 3 bases; bases outside the gene matches: 7. About this clonotype itself: Its recognized antigen is unknown. The input lacks base qualities; no much larger clone sits a single base away.

The chain links TRBV12-3 or TRBV12-4 with TRBJ2-7, with 7 bases aligning to TRBD1. The source of this sequence is a man under 40 in good health. Sequenced: blood. The nucleotide sequence reads TGTGCCAGCAGTATACAGGGGTGGGACTACGAGCAGTACTTC. Translated, this is CASSIQGWDYEQYF.